These 30 T cell receptor beta chains were sequenced from one sample in a study of T cells in Graves' hyperthyroidism and ophthalmopathy. The source material, RNA transcripts, was used to amplify TCR beta CDR3 regions. During a first-round RT-PCR of the TCR CDR3, the HTBI primer set was used. TCRdb ran MiXCR on the multiplex PCR reads and lists one entry per CDR3 protein. The table lists 250,000 to 300,000 distinct CDR3 sequences, approximately 18% of them singletons. The sequenced material came from blood. The receptors originated from a man aged 45-65 years with Graves' ophthalmopathy.

The chain employs TRBV27 and TRBJ2-5; D remains unclear. The germline V gene encodes CDR1 MNHEY and CDR2 SMNVEV (reference sequence). CDR3 size: 14 residues. V lost 6 bases and J lost 3, with 14 bases in between. The DNA of the CDR3 is TGTGCCAGCAGGAGATGGGTATCCGAAGAGACCCAGTACTTC. This encodes CASRRWVSEETQYF.

This clonotype was seen at least ten times. The genes are TRBV3-1 and TRBJ2-7; D gene uncertain. The CDR3 has 15 amino acids. Germline-derived CDR1 and CDR2 are LGHDT and YNNKEL (reference sequence). V lost 5 bases and J 3 bases, leaving 17 bases between the germline ends. The CDR3 region has the DNA TGTGCCAGCAGCGATCGTAGAGGCCCGGTCTACGAGCAGTACTTC. As protein: CASSDRRGPVYEQYF.

This clonotype came up many times. The chain recombines TRBV20-1 with TRBJ2-3; TRBD2 is a possible D gene (5 bases). The germline V gene has CDR1 DFQATT and CDR2 SNEGSKA (reference sequence). The V gene lost 7 bases and the J gene lost 1 base, with 21 bases spanning the gap. This CDR3 contains 16 residues. The CDR3 nucleotides are TGCAGTGGTTCCCCAATGGCTAGCAGTCGCACAGATACGCAGTATTTT. Its translation: CSGSPMASSRTDTQYF.

This clonotype was detected ten times or more. The chain uses TRBV20-1 and TRBJ2-1; D is perhaps TRBD2 (5 bases). V shed 3 bases and J shed 7 bases, with 13 bases lying between them. CDR3 length equals 13 residues. Per germline, CDR1 DFQATT and CDR2 SNEGSKA (reference sequence). The CDR3 reads CSASKASWNEQFF. Written as DNA, the CDR3 is TGCAGTGCTAGTAAGGCTAGCTGGAATGAGCAGTTCTTC.

The chain recombines TRBV2 with TRBJ2-5; weak D call: TRBD1 (6 bases). Germline V gene data show CDR1 as SNHLY and CDR2 as FYNNEI. The CDR3 extends over 14 amino acids. Trimming left V 5 bases short and J 5 bases short, with 15 bases between. CDR3 DNA sequence: TGTGCCAGCAGTTACGCAGGGGTAGGCGAGACCCAGTACTTC. It translates to CASSYAGVGETQYF.

Only a few counts were recorded for this clonotype. The chain combines TRBV13 with TRBJ1-3, with a possible D match to TRBD1 (5 bases). The germline V gene has CDR1 PRHDT and CDR2 FYEKMQ (reference sequence). The V end lost 4 bases, the J end lost 0 bases, and 22 bases lay between the germline ends. The CDR3 runs to 19 residues. The CDR3 bases are TGTGCCAGCAGCTCGGTTTGGGGCCCGACCCTTAGCTCTGGAAACACCATATATTTT. This encodes CASSSVWGPTLSSGNTIYF.

V and J are TRBV6-1 and TRBJ2-1; tentatively, D is TRBD1 or TRBD2 (5 bases each). Trimming cost V 6 bases and J 6 bases, with 21 bases left between them. The germline V gene has CDR1 MNHNS and CDR2 SASEGT. CDR3 length equals 16 residues. This CDR3 is CASRSGWGSGGNEQFF. DNA for the CDR3: TGTGCCAGCAGGTCAGGTTGGGGGAGTGGGGGCAATGAGCAGTTCTTC.

This clonotype was found many times. V usage is TRBV12-3 or TRBV12-4 and J usage is TRBJ2-7; tentatively, D is TRBD1 or TRBD2 (6 bases each). The V end was cut by 5 bases, the J end by 3 bases, with 14 bases between. The CDR3 totals 14 residues. CDR3 in amino acids: CASSKTGAGYEQYF. In DNA, the CDR3 is TGTGCCAGCAGTAAAACGGGGGCAGGCTACGAGCAGTACTTC.

This sequence joins TRBV20-1 and TRBJ1-1, with D unclear. CDR3 size: 12 residues. The germline gives CDR1 DFQATT, CDR2 SNEGSKA (reference sequence). V shed 5 bases and J shed 3 bases, with 10 bases lying between them. In nucleotides, the CDR3 is TGCAGTGCTCCAAACAGAGACACTGAAGCTTTCTTT. Translating gives CSAPNRDTEAFF.

This clonotype was counted many times. The chain joins TRBV29-1 to TRBJ2-7; D uncertain. Germline assignment: CDR1 SQVTM and CDR2 ANQGSEA. Trimming pared 0 bases from V and 3 bases from J, leaving 15 bases between. The CDR3 is made up of 15 amino acids. CDR3 bases: TGCAGCGTTGAAGATAGGCCCACCCTAGGCTACGAGCAGTACTTC. It translates to CSVEDRPTLGYEQYF.

This clonotype occurred many times. The chain joins TRBV20-1 to TRBJ2-1, with D possibly being TRBD2 (5 bases). The CDR3 is made up of 13 amino acids. Per the germline V gene, CDR1 is DFQATT and CDR2 is SNEGSKA (reference sequence). Trimming took 5 bases from V and 0 from J, leaving 8 bases between them. CDR3 sequence reads: CSALRDSYNEQFF. DNA for the CDR3: TGCAGTGCTCTCCGGGACTCCTACAATGAGCAGTTCTTC.

This clonotype showed up many times. The gene calls are TRBV28 and TRBJ2-1; 10 bases are shared with TRBD1. In germline, CDR1 is MDHEN, CDR2 SYDVKM. The CDR3 runs 15 residues. The J segment lost 7 bases and the V segment lost 4 bases, leaving 7 bases of the junction unmatched. This CDR3 is CASSSPGTGVNEQFF. As DNA, the CDR3 is TGTGCCAGCAGTTCACCCGGGACAGGGGTGAATGAGCAGTTCTTC.

This clonotype was picked up many times. J is TRBJ2-7 and V is TRBV15; D ambiguous. Germline values: CDR1 LNHNV, CDR2 YYDKDF (reference sequence). The CDR3 is 17 amino acids. V lost 1 base and J 0 bases, leaving 16 bases between the germline ends. CDR3 sequence (DNA): TGTGCCACCAGCAGAGCCGTAGGGTCAGCTCTCTCCTACGAGCAGTACTTC. This sequence encodes CATSRAVGSALSYEQYF.

This clonotype appeared many times. V gene TRBV2 combines with J gene TRBJ2-1; no clear D gene. Trimming took 10 bases from V and 7 from J, leaving 11 bases between them. Per the germline V gene, CDR1 is SNHLY and CDR2 is FYNNEI. The CDR3 length is 11 residues. Written as DNA, the CDR3 is TGTGCCAAAGAGGAAGCAAATGAGCAGTTCTTC. Translation: CAKEEANEQFF.

The chain has TRBV9 and TRBJ1-2, with 7 nucleotides matching TRBD1. This CDR3 has 14 residues. Germline V gene sequence: CDR1 SGDLS, CDR2 YYNGEE. V was clipped by 1 base and J by 6 bases; unmatched bases: 6. The CDR3 DNA sequence: TGTGCCAGCAGCGTATCAACAGGGGCGAATGGCTACACCTTC. Translation gives CASSVSTGANGYTF.

The rearrangement uses TRBV14 and TRBJ1-1; 7 bases align to TRBD1. CDR3 length: 15 residues. The junction had 8 bases not matched to a gene; V was cut back by 5 bases and J by 2 bases. CDR1 and CDR2 from the germline V gene are SGHDN and FVKESK. As DNA, the CDR3 is TGTGCCAGCAGCTTCAGACAGGGTAGTAACACTGAAGCTTTCTTT. Its translation: CASSFRQGSNTEAFF. Full variable domain (remainder filled in from reference TRBV14 and TRBJ1-1): EAGVTQFPSHSVIEKGQTVTLRCDPISGHDNLYWYRRVMGKEIKFLLHFVKESKQDESGMPNNRFLAERTGGTYSTLKVQPAELEDSGVYFCASSFRQGSNTEAFFGQGTRLTVV.

The chain links TRBV28 to TRBJ2-7; perhaps TRBD2 as D (6 bases). The CDR3 is 12 residues long. Deletions cut 10 bases from V and 5 bases from J, with 15 bases between. Germline values: CDR1 MDHEN, CDR2 SYDVKM. For the CDR3, the DNA is TGTGCCACCAGCAGAGGGGAGGACGAGCAGTACTTC. Residues: CATSRGEDEQYF.

The sample holds many counts of this clonotype. This chain connects TRBV6-2 or TRBV6-3 to TRBJ2-7; 7 bases match TRBD2. The CDR3 runs 15 residues. J was trimmed by 1 base and V by 2 bases; bases with no gene match: 5. The germline V gene encodes CDR1 MNHEY and CDR2 SVGEGT. The CDR3 DNA follows: TGTGCCAGCAGTTACGGTCTAGCGGTATCCTACGAGCAGTACTTC. Its translation: CASSYGLAVSYEQYF.

The rearrangement uses TRBV12-3 or TRBV12-4 and TRBJ2-3; possibly TRBD2 for D (5 bases). CDR3 length equals 15 residues. The V end was cut by 5 bases, the J end by 0 bases, with 12 bases between. The DNA of the CDR3 is TGTGCCAGCAGTCCGGGGAAGGCTAGCACAGATACGCAGTATTTT. It codes for CASSPGKASTDTQYF.

This clonotype was counted ten times or more. The chain recombines TRBV7-2 with TRBJ1-2, with D possibly being TRBD1 (5 bases). Per germline, CDR1 SGHTA and CDR2 FQGNSA. This CDR3 comprises 13 residues. The ends were cut back, 4 bases at V and 3 bases at J, with 9 bases in the middle. The CDR3 coding sequence is TGTGCCAGCAGCTATGGGACGGACTATGGCTACACCTTC. Translating gives CASSYGTDYGYTF.

This clonotype was detected many times. CDR3 nucleotides: TGTGCCAGCAGTTACTCCCCGGTGGATCGAAGCGATCAGCCCCAGCATTTT. This encodes CASSYSPVDRSDQPQHF. The chain couples TRBV6-6 to TRBJ1-5, with unresolved D. The germline V gene has CDR1 MNHNY and CDR2 SVGAGI (reference sequence). The V gene lost 0 bases and the J gene lost 5 bases, with 17 bases spanning the gap. CDR3 length equals 17 residues.

The chain has TRBV7-9 and TRBJ2-1, with D maybe TRBD1 (6 bases). CDR1 and CDR2 (germline): SEHNR, FQNEAQ (reference sequence). This CDR3 has 14 amino acids. V was pared by 7 bases and J by 4 bases, with 14 bases between. This chain's CDR3 is CASNSGQGYNEQFF. In DNA form, the CDR3 reads TGTGCCAGCAACTCAGGGCAGGGGTACAATGAGCAGTTCTTC.

This clonotype appeared many times. The chain employs TRBV30 and TRBJ2-3; weak D call: TRBD2 (6 bases). The V gene lost 4 bases and the J gene lost 5 bases, with 13 bases spanning the gap. CDR3 length: 13 amino acids. In germline, CDR1 is GTSNPN, CDR2 SVGIG (reference sequence). For the CDR3, the DNA is TGTGCCTGGATATATAGCGGAGGAGATACGCAGTATTTT. Encoded protein: CAWIYSGGDTQYF.

This clonotype was seen only a few times. The chain recombines TRBV5-1 with TRBJ1-4; no definite D call. Germline V lookup: CDR1 SGHRS, CDR2 YFSETQ. V lost 0 bases, J lost 4 bases, and 10 bases lay in between. The CDR3 totals 15 residues. The CDR3 nucleotides are TGCGCCAGCAGCTTGGCTACAGTCGATAATGAAAAACTGTTTTTT. Its protein is CASSLATVDNEKLFF.

This clonotype was seen repeatedly, ten times or more. The chain links TRBV11-2 to TRBJ2-5; either TRBD1 or TRBD2 may fit D (5 bases each). Trimming shortened V by 0 bases and J by 5 bases, and 13 bases separated the two germline ends. Germline loops: CDR1 SGHAT, CDR2 FQNNGV. The CDR3 runs 15 residues. CDR3 sequence reads: CASSLDGGVRETQYF. DNA of the CDR3: TGTGCCAGCAGCTTAGATGGGGGTGTCCGGGAGACCCAGTACTTC. Full variable domain (outside the CDR3, taken from reference TRBV11-2 and TRBJ2-5): EAGVAQSPRYKIIEKRQSVAFWCNPISGHATLYWYQQILGQGPKLLIQFQNNGVVDDSQLPKDRFSAERLKGVDSTLKIQPAKLEDSAVYLCASSLDGGVRETQYFGPGTRLLVL.

The chain joins TRBV9 to TRBJ2-1, with 9 nucleotides matching TRBD2. V was pared by 0 bases and J by 4 bases, with 5 bases of the junction left unmatched. This CDR3 is built from 16 residues. CDR1 is SGDLS and CDR2 is YYNGEE in the germline V gene. The CDR3 spells CASSVEASGVYNEQFF. The CDR3 DNA follows: TGTGCCAGCAGCGTAGAGGCTAGCGGGGTATACAATGAGCAGTTCTTC.

This clonotype was seen repeatedly, ten times or more. The gene calls are TRBV11-2 and TRBJ2-2; D not resolved. V was cut by 5 bases and J by 2 bases, with 12 bases left in between. Germline-derived CDR1 and CDR2 are SGHAT and FQNNGV. The CDR3 consists of 15 residues. DNA for the CDR3: TGTGCCAGCAGCCTGGATACCACCAACACCGGGGAGCTGTTTTTT. Amino acid sequence: CASSLDTTNTGELFF.

The chain is built from TRBV25-1 and TRBJ2-3; D is perhaps TRBD1 (5 bases). V lost 0 bases and J lost 4, with 8 bases in between. Germline CDR1 reads MGHDK; CDR2 reads SYGVNS. CDR3 length equals 14 residues. CDR3 bases: TGTGCCAGCAGTGAATATAAAGGGGCAGATACGCAGTATTTT. Residues: CASSEYKGADTQYF.

The rearrangement links TRBV11-1 to TRBJ1-3; the D is unclear. In germline, CDR1 is SGHAT, CDR2 FQDESV (reference sequence). The CDR3 sequence is 15 residues long. The V and J ends lost 5 bases and 2 bases respectively, with 13 bases between them. The CDR3 sequence: CASSRRHGTGNTIYF. CDR3 nucleotides: TGTGCCAGCAGCCGGCGACATGGAACTGGAAACACCATATATTTT.

This clonotype was seen only a few times. V usage is TRBV29-1 and J usage is TRBJ2-1; 9 bases line up with TRBD2. This CDR3 is built from 15 residues. With V trimmed by 3 bases and J by 7 bases, 10 bases remained unmatched. Germline CDR1 is SQVTM and CDR2 is ANQGSEA. The CDR3, as DNA: TGCAGCGTTGAGGGCGGGAGGGCCATATTGAATGAGCAGTTCTTC. This codes for CSVEGGRAILNEQFF.